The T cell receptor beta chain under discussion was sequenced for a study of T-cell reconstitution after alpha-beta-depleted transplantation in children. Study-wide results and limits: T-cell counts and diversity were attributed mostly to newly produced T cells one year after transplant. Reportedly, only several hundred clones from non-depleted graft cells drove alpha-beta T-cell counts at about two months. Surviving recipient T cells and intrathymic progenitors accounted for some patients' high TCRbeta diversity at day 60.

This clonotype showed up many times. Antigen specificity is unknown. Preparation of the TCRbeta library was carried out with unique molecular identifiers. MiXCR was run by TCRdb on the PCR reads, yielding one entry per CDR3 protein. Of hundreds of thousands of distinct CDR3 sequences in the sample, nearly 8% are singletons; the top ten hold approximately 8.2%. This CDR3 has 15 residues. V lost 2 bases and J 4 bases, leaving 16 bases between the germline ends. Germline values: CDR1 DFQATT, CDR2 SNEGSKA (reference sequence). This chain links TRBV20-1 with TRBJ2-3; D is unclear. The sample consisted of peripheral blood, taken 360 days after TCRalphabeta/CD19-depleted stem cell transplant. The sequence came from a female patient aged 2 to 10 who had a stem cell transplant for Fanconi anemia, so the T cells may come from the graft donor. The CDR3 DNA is TGCAGTGCTAGAAGTACAAGCCGCACCCCAGATACGCAGTATTTT. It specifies CSARSTSRTPDTQYF.